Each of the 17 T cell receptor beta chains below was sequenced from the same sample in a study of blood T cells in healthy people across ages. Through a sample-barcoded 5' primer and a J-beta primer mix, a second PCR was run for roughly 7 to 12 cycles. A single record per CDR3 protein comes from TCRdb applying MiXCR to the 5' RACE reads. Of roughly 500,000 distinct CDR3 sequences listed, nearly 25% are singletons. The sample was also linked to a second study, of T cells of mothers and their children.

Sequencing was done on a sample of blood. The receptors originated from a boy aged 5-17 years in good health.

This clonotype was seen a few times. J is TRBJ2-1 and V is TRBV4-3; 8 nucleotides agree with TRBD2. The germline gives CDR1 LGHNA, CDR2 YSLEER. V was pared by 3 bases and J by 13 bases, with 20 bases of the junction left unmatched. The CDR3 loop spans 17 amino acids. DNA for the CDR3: TGCGCCAGCAGCCATACTCTTGGCGGGGGGTCACCCATTCCCCAGTTCTTC. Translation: CASSHTLGGGSPIPQFF.

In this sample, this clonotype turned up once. The CDR3 nucleotides are TGTGCCAGTCTTAAGAACACTGAAGCTTTCTTT. Residues: CASLKNTEAFF. The chain employs TRBV12-3 or TRBV12-4 and TRBJ1-1, with unresolved D. CDR3 length: 11 amino acids. The germline V and J ends were trimmed by 9 bases and 1 base, with 6 bases remaining between them.

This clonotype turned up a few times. CDR3 bases: TGTGCCAGCAGCCCCCGAACAGGGGAAGCTAACTATGGCTACACCTTC. Translated: CASSPRTGEANYGYTF. The J gene is TRBJ1-2, the V gene TRBV7-2, with 7 nucleotides matching TRBD1. Germline V gene data show CDR1 as SGHTA and CDR2 as FQGNSA. V lost 5 bases, J lost 0 bases, and 9 bases stayed unmatched. The CDR3 runs 16 residues.

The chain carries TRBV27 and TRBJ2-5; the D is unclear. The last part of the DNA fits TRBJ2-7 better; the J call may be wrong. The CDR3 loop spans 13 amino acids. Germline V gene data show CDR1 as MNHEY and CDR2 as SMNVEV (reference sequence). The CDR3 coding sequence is TGTGCCAGCAGTTGGGCCGGCACCTACGAGCAGTACTTC. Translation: CASSWAGTYEQYF.

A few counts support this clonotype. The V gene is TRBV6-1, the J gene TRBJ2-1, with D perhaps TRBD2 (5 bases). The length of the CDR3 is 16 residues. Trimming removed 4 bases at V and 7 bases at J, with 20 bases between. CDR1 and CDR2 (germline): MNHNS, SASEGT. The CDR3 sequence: CASSVRVPAIPNEQFF. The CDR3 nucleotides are TGTGCCAGCAGTGTGAGGGTACCAGCTATTCCTAATGAGCAGTTCTTC.

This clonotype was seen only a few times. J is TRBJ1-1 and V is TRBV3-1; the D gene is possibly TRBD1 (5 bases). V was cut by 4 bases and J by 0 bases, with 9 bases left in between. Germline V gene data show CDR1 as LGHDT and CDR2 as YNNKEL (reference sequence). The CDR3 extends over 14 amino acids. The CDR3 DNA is TGTGCCAGCAGCCCCAGGGTAATGAACACTGAAGCTTTCTTT. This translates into CASSPRVMNTEAFF.

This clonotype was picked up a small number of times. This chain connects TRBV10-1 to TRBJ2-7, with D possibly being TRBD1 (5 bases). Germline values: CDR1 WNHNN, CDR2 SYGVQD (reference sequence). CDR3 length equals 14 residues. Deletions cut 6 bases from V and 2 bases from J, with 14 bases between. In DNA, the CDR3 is TGCGCCAGCAGGGGATACAGGTTAACCTACGAGCAGTACTTC. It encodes CASRGYRLTYEQYF.

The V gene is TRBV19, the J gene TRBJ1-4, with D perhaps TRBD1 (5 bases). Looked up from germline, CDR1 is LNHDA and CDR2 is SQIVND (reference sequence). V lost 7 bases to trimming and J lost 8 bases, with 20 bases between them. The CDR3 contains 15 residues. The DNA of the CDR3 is TGTGCCAGTACCAGGAGAGGGGTGTCGATGGAAAAACTGTTTTTT. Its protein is CASTRRGVSMEKLFF. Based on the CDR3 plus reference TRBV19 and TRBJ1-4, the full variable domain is DGGITQSPKYLFRKEGQNVTLSCEQNLNHDAMYWYRQDPGQGLRLIYYSQIVNDFQKGDIAEGYSVSREKKESFPLTVTSAQKNPTAFYLCASTRRGVSMEKLFFGSGTQLSVL.

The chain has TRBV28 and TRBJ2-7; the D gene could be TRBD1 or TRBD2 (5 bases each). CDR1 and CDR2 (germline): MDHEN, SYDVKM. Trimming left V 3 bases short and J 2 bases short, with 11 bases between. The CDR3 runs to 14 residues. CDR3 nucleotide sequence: TGTGCCAGCAGTTTTCGAGGGGACCCCTACGAGCAGTACTTC. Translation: CASSFRGDPYEQYF.

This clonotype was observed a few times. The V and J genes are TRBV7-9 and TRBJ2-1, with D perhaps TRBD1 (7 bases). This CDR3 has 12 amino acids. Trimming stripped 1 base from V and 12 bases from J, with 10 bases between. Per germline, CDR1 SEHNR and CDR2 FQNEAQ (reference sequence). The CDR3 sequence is CASSLGQGGQFF. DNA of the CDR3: TGTGCCAGCAGCTTAGGACAGGGAGGGCAGTTCTTC. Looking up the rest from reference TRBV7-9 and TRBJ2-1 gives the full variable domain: DTGVSQNPRHKITKRGQNVTFRCDPISEHNRLYWYRQTLGQGPEFLTYFQNEAQLEKSRLLSDRFSAERPKGSFSTLEIQRTEQGDSAMYLCASSLGQGGQFFGPGTRLTVL.

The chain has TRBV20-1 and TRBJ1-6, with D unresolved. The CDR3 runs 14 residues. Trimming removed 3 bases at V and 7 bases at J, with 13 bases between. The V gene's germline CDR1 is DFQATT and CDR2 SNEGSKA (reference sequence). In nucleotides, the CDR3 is TGCAGTGCTAGTATACGGTCTGGGAATTCACCCCTCCACTTT. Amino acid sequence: CSASIRSGNSPLHF.

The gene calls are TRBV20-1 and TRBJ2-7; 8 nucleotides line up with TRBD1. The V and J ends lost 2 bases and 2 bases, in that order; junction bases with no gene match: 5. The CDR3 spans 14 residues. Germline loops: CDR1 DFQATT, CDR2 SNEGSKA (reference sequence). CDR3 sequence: CSARQGAVTYEQYF. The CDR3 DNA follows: TGCAGTGCTAGACAGGGGGCTGTTACCTACGAGCAGTACTTC.

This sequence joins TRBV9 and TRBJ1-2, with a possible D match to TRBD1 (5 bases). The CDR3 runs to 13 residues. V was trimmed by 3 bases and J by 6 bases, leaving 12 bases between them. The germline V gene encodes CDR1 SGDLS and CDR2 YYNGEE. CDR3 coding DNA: TGTGCCAGCAGCGAGATCCGGGGGGATGGCTACACCTTC. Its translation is CASSEIRGDGYTF.

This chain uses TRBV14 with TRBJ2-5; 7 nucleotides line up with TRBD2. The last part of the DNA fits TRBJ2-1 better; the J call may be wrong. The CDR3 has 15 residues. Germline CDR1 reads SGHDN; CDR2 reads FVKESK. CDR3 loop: CASSRLAVPTSEQFF. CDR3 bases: TGTGCCAGCAGTCGACTAGCTGTCCCTACTAGTGAGCAGTTCTTC.

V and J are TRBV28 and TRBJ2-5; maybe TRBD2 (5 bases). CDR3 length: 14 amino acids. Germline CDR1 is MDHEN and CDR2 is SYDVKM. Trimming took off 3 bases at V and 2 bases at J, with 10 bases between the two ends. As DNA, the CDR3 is TGTGCCAGCAGTTTTGGAGGACTTCAAGAGACCCAGTACTTC. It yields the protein CASSFGGLQETQYF.

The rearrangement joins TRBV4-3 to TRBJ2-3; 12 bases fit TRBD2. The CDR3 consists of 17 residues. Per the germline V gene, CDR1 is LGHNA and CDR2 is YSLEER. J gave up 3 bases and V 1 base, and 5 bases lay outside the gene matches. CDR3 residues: CASSQARTSGETDTQYF. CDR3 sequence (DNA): TGCGCCAGCAGCCAAGCGAGGACTAGCGGGGAGACAGATACGCAGTATTTT.

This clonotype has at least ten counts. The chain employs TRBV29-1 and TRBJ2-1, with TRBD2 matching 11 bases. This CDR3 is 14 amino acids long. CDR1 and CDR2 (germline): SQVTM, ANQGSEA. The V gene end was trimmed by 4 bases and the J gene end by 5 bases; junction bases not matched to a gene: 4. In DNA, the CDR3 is TGCAGCGTTGTTTCGGGACTAGCGGACAATGAGCAGTTCTTC. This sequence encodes CSVVSGLADNEQFF.